The T cell receptor beta chain described here comes from a study of OX40 agonist ivuxolimab in advanced cancers. The overall study: Ivuxolimab, an agonist antibody against OX40 (CD134), was given to patients. Study results and limitations: Antigen specificity remained undetermined for the expanded peripheral T cells. Clonal expansion was seen in CD4+ and CD8+ blood T cells by week 6 at 0.1 to 3.0 mg/kg.

Individuals having autoimmune disease history or systemic immunosuppression were not enrolled. On this clone: Its specificity is not known.

Data came from immunoSEQ multiplex PCR; TCRdb stores just in-frame clones and leaves some out. This table has over 25,000 clones, 74% appearing once. The material sequenced was CD4+ or CD8+ T cells sorted from blood, taken in a trial of the OX40 agonist ivuxolimab. The clonotype originates from an adult with an advanced solid tumor such as melanoma, head and neck, liver or kidney cancer.

This chain's CDR3 is CASSVRLAGLYNEQFF. CDR3 bases: TGTGCCAGCAGCGTAAGACTAGCGGGATTGTACAATGAGCAGTTCTTC. This sequence joins TRBV9 and TRBJ2-1; 11 nucleotides line up with TRBD2. J gave up 4 bases and V 1 base, and 4 bases lay outside the gene matches. This CDR3 is built from 16 residues. Germline loops: CDR1 SGDLS, CDR2 YYNGEE.